A single sample gave rise to the 30 T cell receptor beta chains below, sequenced in a study of shared clonotypes between healthy human individuals. Profiling relied on immunoSEQ multiplex PCR, and the TCRdb table lists in-frame clones only, not all of them. The sample lists roughly 700,000 clones; around 74% were seen once. The sequenced sample consisted of memory CD4+ T cells sorted from blood. This sample's subset: CD45RA-negative fraction. The receptors shown here come from a woman aged 30 to 39 in good health.

This CDR3 reads CASSLRTESLANAYEQYF. The CDR3 DNA reads as TGTGCCAGCAGCTTACGGACGGAAAGTCTAGCGAACGCCTACGAGCAGTACTTC. The chain uses TRBV7-8 and TRBJ2-7, with D maybe TRBD2 (6 bases). Trimming shortened V by 2 bases and J by 2 bases, and 22 bases separated the two germline ends. Germline loops: CDR1 SGHVS, CDR2 FQNEAQ. The CDR3 runs 18 residues.

This chain uses TRBV6-1 with TRBJ1-1; 7 bases map to TRBD1. The CDR3 has 13 amino acids. Germline CDR1 and CDR2: MNHNS and SASEGT. J was trimmed by 9 bases and V by 1 base; bases with no gene match: 5. In DNA form, the CDR3 reads TGTGCCAGCAGTGAAGTCGGGACAGCGAAAGCTTTCTTT. Protein: CASSEVGTAKAFF.

This rearrangement joins TRBV29-1 to TRBJ1-2, with a possible D match to TRBD1 (5 bases). V shed 5 bases and J shed 3 bases, with 16 bases lying between them. This CDR3 has 14 amino acids. Germline V gene data show CDR1 as SQVTM and CDR2 as ANQGSEA. The DNA of the CDR3 is TGCAGCGTTAATGGAGGGGAGGGCGACTATGGCTACACCTTC. Its translation: CSVNGGEGDYGYTF.

The J gene is TRBJ2-4, the V gene TRBV30; 8 bases are a match to TRBD2. Germline loops: CDR1 GTSNPN, CDR2 SVGIG (reference sequence). The J segment lost 6 bases and the V segment lost 2 bases, leaving 6 bases of the junction unmatched. This CDR3 spans 14 amino acids. CDR3 nucleotides: TGTGCCTGGAGTACCGGGACTAGTAGAAACATTCAGTACTTC. It yields the protein CAWSTGTSRNIQYF.

This clone has only a few counts. This sequence joins TRBV5-1 and TRBJ2-2; tentative D call: TRBD1 (5 bases). The CDR3 extends over 15 amino acids. V was clipped by 6 bases and J by 3 bases, with 15 bases between them. Looked up from germline, CDR1 is SGHRS and CDR2 is YFSETQ. The CDR3 region has the DNA TGCGCCAGCAAGTGGGGCCCCGACGACACCGGGGAGCTGTTTTTT. As protein: CASKWGPDDTGELFF.

Points on this clone: At one of its ends the junction is not consistent with the germline gene, which may arise from a read error. The chain uses TRBV10-3 and TRBJ2-1, with 9 bases lining up with TRBD2. The CDR3 contains 16 residues. In germline, CDR1 is ENHRY, CDR2 SYGVKD. This CDR3 reads CAISKSGLAEYNEQFF. In DNA, the CDR3 is TGTGCCATCAGTAAGTCGGGACTAGCAGAATACAATGAGCAGTTCTTC.

The rearrangement joins TRBV5-6 to TRBJ2-7; 10 positions agree with TRBD2. Trimming took 4 bases from V and 2 from J; bases not matched to a gene: 9. Per the germline V gene, CDR1 is SGHDT and CDR2 is YYEEEE. The CDR3 has 16 residues. The CDR3 spells CASSNRRTSGTYEQYF. The CDR3 DNA reads as TGTGCCAGCAGCAACCGCCGGACTAGCGGAACCTACGAGCAGTACTTC.

The rearrangement links TRBV29-1 to TRBJ1-4, with 7 bases lining up with TRBD1. This CDR3 has 16 amino acids. Germline CDR1 and CDR2: SQVTM and ANQGSEA. V was clipped by 7 bases and J by 1 base; unmatched bases: 12. The CDR3 protein is CSASGQSFGTNEKLFF. CDR3 DNA: TGCAGCGCCTCGGGACAGTCCTTTGGAACTAATGAAAAACTGTTTTTT.

This clone has just a few counts. The chain has TRBV30 and TRBJ1-2, with a tentative D call TRBD1 (5 bases). Germline lookup yields CDR1 GTSNPN and CDR2 SVGIG (reference sequence). The CDR3 runs to 10 residues. V dropped 5 bases and J dropped 7 bases, with 8 bases sitting between them. The CDR3 nucleotides read TGTGCCTGGGGGACTGGTGGCTACACCTTC. Its translation: CAWGTGGYTF.

The genes are TRBV27 and TRBJ2-3; D ambiguous. This CDR3 region has 13 residues. Germline CDR1 reads MNHEY; CDR2 reads SMNVEV (reference sequence). The V end was cut by 1 base, the J end by 5 bases, with 7 bases between. The CDR3 DNA sequence: TGTGCCAGCAGTTTATATGCCCAAGATACGCAGTATTTT. It yields the protein CASSLYAQDTQYF.

For the CDR3, the DNA is TGTGCCAGCAGCTCTGACAGGCTCTATCAGCCCCAGCATTTT. Translation gives CASSSDRLYQPQHF. The chain employs TRBV7-2 and TRBJ1-5; D perhaps matches TRBD1 (6 bases). Between the trimmed V and J ends, which lost 4 bases and 5 bases, there was a span of 12 bases. The CDR3 loop spans 14 amino acids. CDR1 and CDR2 (germline): SGHTA, FQGNSA.

The V call is TRBV5-4, the J call TRBJ2-3; 7 bases match TRBD2. V dropped 4 bases and J dropped 5; count of bases not matched to a gene: 10. In germline, CDR1 is SGHNT, CDR2 YYREEE (reference sequence). The CDR3 is made up of 15 amino acids. The CDR3 DNA sequence: TGTGCCAGCAGCGATACTAGCGCTCGAGGAGATACGCAGTATTTT. As protein: CASSDTSARGDTQYF.

V gene TRBV11-2 combines with J gene TRBJ1-2, with a possible D match to TRBD1 (5 bases). CDR1 is SGHAT, CDR2 FQNNGV, per germline. The CDR3 runs 15 residues. Trimming took 8 bases from V and 4 from J, leaving 20 bases between them. CDR3 coding DNA: TGTGCCAGCCGGAAGCCCGGACTGGGGGGCTATGGCTACACCTTC. Amino acids: CASRKPGLGGYGYTF. The whole variable domain, filled in from reference TRBV11-2 and TRBJ1-2, reads EAGVAQSPRYKIIEKRQSVAFWCNPISGHATLYWYQQILGQGPKLLIQFQNNGVVDDSQLPKDRFSAERLKGVDSTLKIQPAKLEDSAVYLCASRKPGLGGYGYTFGSGTRLTVV.

Turning to this clone: Other DNA sequences of this sample code for an identical CDR3. The V and J genes are TRBV18 and TRBJ1-6; TRBD1 aligns across 7 bases. With V trimmed by 1 base and J by 7 bases, 1 base remained unmatched. The CDR3 is 14 residues long. Germline V gene data show CDR1 as KGHSH and CDR2 as LQKENI. DNA of the CDR3: TGTGCCAGCTCACCACAGGGGGCGAATTCACCCCTCCACTTT. Translating gives CASSPQGANSPLHF.

CDR3 coding DNA: TGTGCCAGCAGCAAACTTACAGGGTCCGCTGAAGCTTTCTTT. Amino acid sequence: CASSKLTGSAEAFF. The V and J genes are TRBV7-9 and TRBJ1-1; weak D call: TRBD1 (6 bases). The CDR3 totals 14 residues. The V gene lost 5 bases and the J gene lost 6 bases, with 16 bases spanning the gap. CDR1 is SEHNR, CDR2 FQNEAQ, per germline (reference sequence). The whole variable domain, filled in from reference TRBV7-9 and TRBJ1-1, reads DTGVSQNPRHKITKRGQNVTFRCDPISEHNRLYWYRQTLGQGPEFLTYFQNEAQLEKSRLLSDRFSAERPKGSFSTLEIQRTEQGDSAMYLCASSKLTGSAEAFFGQGTRLTVV.

This clone was recorded a few times. V is TRBV7-9 and J is TRBJ2-7; TRBD1 agrees at 7 bases. J was trimmed by 5 bases and V by 4 bases; bases with no gene match: 5. This CDR3 contains 13 residues. The germline CDR1 and CDR2 sequences are SEHNR and FQNEAQ (reference sequence). Here the CDR3 DNA reads TGTGCCAGCAGCTACACGACAGGGAACGAGCAGTACTTC. Translating gives CASSYTTGNEQYF.

The chain joins TRBV7-3 to TRBJ2-1; possible D gene TRBD2, 5 bases. This CDR3 has 14 residues. V gave up 2 bases and J gave up 6 bases, with 11 bases separating them. Germline V gives CDR1 SGHTA, CDR2 FQGTGA. This CDR3 is CASSLGGPINEQFF. Here the CDR3 DNA reads TGTGCCAGCAGCTTAGGCGGGCCGATCAATGAGCAGTTCTTC. Drawing the rest from reference TRBV7-3 and TRBJ2-1, the complete variable domain is GAGVSQTPSNKVTEKGKYVELRCDPISGHTALYWYRQSLGQGPEFLIYFQGTGAADDSGLPNDRFFAVRPEGSVSTLKIQRTERGDSAVYLCASSLGGPINEQFFGPGTRLTVL.

The J gene is TRBJ1-2, the V gene TRBV30, with D perhaps TRBD1 (5 bases). The CDR3 is 14 residues long. The V gene lost 5 bases and the J gene lost 1 base, with 14 bases spanning the gap. CDR1 is GTSNPN and CDR2 is SVGIG in the germline V gene (reference sequence). The CDR3 nucleotides read TGTGCCTGGGGCCGGGACGGATTTAACTATGGCTACACCTTC. It specifies CAWGRDGFNYGYTF.

This clone was observed a few times. V usage is TRBV9 and J usage is TRBJ1-2; D is perhaps TRBD1 (6 bases). CDR3 size: 15 residues. CDR1 is SGDLS, CDR2 YYNGEE, per germline. Trimming removed 2 bases from V and 3 bases from J, with 14 bases in between. CDR3 in amino acids: CASSVRDTQDYGYTF. The CDR3 coding sequence is TGTGCCAGCAGCGTTAGGGACACGCAAGACTATGGCTACACCTTC. The variable domain in full, with the rest retrieved from reference TRBV9 and TRBJ1-2, is DSGVTQTPKHLITATGQRVTLRCSPRSGDLSVYWYQQSLDQGLQFLIQYYNGEERAKGNILERFSAQQFPDLHSELNLSSLELGDSALYFCASSVRDTQDYGYTFGSGTRLTVV.

V and J are TRBV29-1 and TRBJ2-3, with 10 bases lining up with TRBD1. Germline CDR1 reads SQVTM; CDR2 reads ANQGSEA. Trimming removed 5 bases from V and 11 bases from J; junction bases left unmatched: 13. This CDR3 has 14 amino acids. DNA of the CDR3: TGCAGCGTTACTTCTGGACAGGGGGACCTAAAGCAGTATTTT. Residues: CSVTSGQGDLKQYF.

This clone was seen a few times. This chain links TRBV18 with TRBJ1-5, with D hard to call. The CDR3 is made up of 14 amino acids. V gave up 5 bases and J gave up 0 bases, with 8 bases separating them. Germline assignment: CDR1 KGHSH and CDR2 LQKENI. The DNA for the CDR3 is TGTGCCAGCTCATCAGCGGATAGCAATCAGCCCCAGCATTTT. This gives the protein CASSSADSNQPQHF.

This chain connects TRBV28 to TRBJ1-1; D perhaps matches TRBD1 (6 bases). V was clipped by 3 bases and J by 12 bases, with 11 bases between them. The germline V gene encodes CDR1 MDHEN and CDR2 SYDVKM. CDR3 length equals 11 residues. The DNA for the CDR3 is TGTGCCAGCAGTTTCCAGGGGTCTACTTTCTTT. It specifies CASSFQGSTFF.

This clone was recorded once. The chain is built from TRBV28 and TRBJ2-5; weak D call: TRBD2 (6 bases). V was cut by 3 bases and J by 0 bases, with 17 bases left in between. Germline V lookup: CDR1 MDHEN, CDR2 SYDVKM. This CDR3 region has 17 residues. CDR3 sequence (DNA): TGTGCCAGCAGTTTGGTAGAACTAGCAGCGTACCAAGAGACCCAGTACTTC. It encodes CASSLVELAAYQETQYF.

The chain recombines TRBV25-1 with TRBJ1-4, with 8 nucleotides matching TRBD1. Germline CDR1 reads MGHDK; CDR2 reads SYGVNS. The CDR3 has 15 residues. The ends lost 5 bases at V and 8 bases at J; junction bases unmatched: 10. CDR3 nucleotides: TGTGCCAGCAGTCCCGCAGGGGGCTTGGGCGAAAAACTGTTTTTT. Its protein product is CASSPAGGLGEKLFF.

V and J are TRBV5-8 and TRBJ1-1, with 9 bases aligning to TRBD1. The CDR3 totals 18 residues. Trimming removed 3 bases from V and 0 bases from J; junction bases left unmatched: 12. CDR1 is SGHTS and CDR2 is YDEGEE in the germline V gene. For the CDR3, the DNA is TGTGCCAGCAGCTCGTATGGGGGGACAGGGCTCATGAACACTGAAGCTTTCTTT. This sequence encodes CASSSYGGTGLMNTEAFF.

This clone was observed a handful of times. The rearrangement uses TRBV28 and TRBJ2-7; 9 bases are shared with TRBD1. The V gene's germline CDR1 is MDHEN and CDR2 SYDVKM. This CDR3 is 15 amino acids long. After removal of 6 bases from V and 6 bases from J, the junction contained 12 bases not matched to a gene. The CDR3 sequence is CASSQQQGASSEQYF. The CDR3, as DNA: TGTGCCAGCAGCCAGCAACAGGGGGCAAGTAGCGAGCAGTACTTC. Full variable domain (missing parts from reference TRBV28 and TRBJ2-7): DVKVTQSSRYLVKRTGEKVFLECVQDMDHENMFWYRQDPGLGLRLIYFSYDVKMKEKGDIPEGYSVSREKKERFSLILESASTNQTSMYLCASSQQQGASSEQYFGPGTRLTVT.

The J gene is TRBJ2-1, the V gene TRBV12-5; 8 bases are a match to TRBD2. The CDR3 is 15 residues long. The trim removed 6 bases at V and 4 bases at J, leaving 8 bases unmatched. Germline V lookup: CDR1 LGHNT, CDR2 FRNRAP. CDR3 DNA: TGTGCTAGTGGCCTGAAGTCTAGCGGGTACAATGAGCAGTTCTTC. Protein product: CASGLKSSGYNEQFF.

This chain uses TRBV5-4 with TRBJ2-1, with D possibly being TRBD2 (5 bases). Trimming took off 6 bases at V and 0 bases at J, with 16 bases between the two ends. The germline CDR1 and CDR2 sequences are SGHNT and YYREEE (reference sequence). This CDR3 has 16 amino acids. CDR3 in amino acids: CASTMGSGSSYNEQFF. The CDR3 DNA follows: TGTGCCAGCACCATGGGGAGTGGGAGCTCCTACAATGAGCAGTTCTTC.

The chain is built from TRBV6-5 and TRBJ1-5, with D unclear. The CDR3 is 13 residues long. Germline CDR1 is MNHEY and CDR2 is SVGAGI. V was shortened by 8 bases and J by 2 bases, with 10 bases between the two germline ends. CDR3 protein: CASLFAGNQPQHF. The CDR3 DNA reads TGTGCCAGCTTGTTTGCGGGCAATCAGCCCCAGCATTTT.

The chain has TRBV5-1 and TRBJ2-2, with D perhaps matching TRBD1 or TRBD2 (6 bases each). The CDR3 length is 15 residues. Germline assignment: CDR1 SGHRS and CDR2 YFSETQ. Trimming removed 3 bases from V and 1 base from J, with 10 bases in between. The CDR3 DNA sequence: TGCGCCAGCAGCTCCGGGGGCAAGAACACCGGGGAGCTGTTTTTT. It is translated as CASSSGGKNTGELFF.